The source of this T cell receptor beta chain is a study of T cells in Graves' hyperthyroidism and ophthalmopathy. Template material for amplifying TCR beta CDR3 regions consisted of RNA transcripts. The TCR CDR3 first-round RT-PCR relied on the HTBI primer set. TCRdb reprocessed the multiplex PCR reads via MiXCR and lists one record per CDR3 protein. The table has 300,000 to 500,000 distinct CDR3 sequences, about an eighth seen once; the top ten hold 28%. In its sample, this clonotype was seen a few times. The sample consisted of blood. The TCR was taken from a man aged 50-60 years with Graves' ophthalmopathy.

The CDR3, as DNA: TGCGCCAGCAGCCTAAGAATAGCGGGAGGATACGAGCAGTACTTC. Translation gives CASSLRIAGGYEQYF. The gene calls are TRBV4-1 and TRBJ2-7, with 10 nucleotides matching TRBD2. Germline values: CDR1 MGHRA, CDR2 YSYEKL. The V gene end was trimmed by 4 bases and the J gene end by 4 bases; junction bases not matched to a gene: 7. The CDR3 spans 15 residues.